The 32 T cell receptor beta chains below all came from one sample that was sequenced in a study of human T cells and chemical hapten exposure (dated by TCRdb to the early 2020s). The meaning of the sample's time point label: pre-sensitization, week 0. The sample's treatment or condition label, in plain terms: therapeutic diphenylcyclopropenone sensitization with weekly scalp DPC. Receptors were amplified or captured by RACE. TCRdb records NextSeq 500 as the sequencer. Using fastp trimming at Q25 and MiXCR clonotype assembly, TCRdb reanalyzed the public sequencing data and kept in-frame beta chains. Records with the same CDR3 protein are collapsed into one entry carrying the most frequent genes and DNA. Present in this sample are approximately 320,000 distinct CDR3 sequences, approximately 5.8% of which were seen just once. Together, the top ten hold over 7% of the sample. Sequenced material: whole blood, taken in connection with sensitization to the hapten diphenylcyclopropenone (DPC). The receptors derive from a woman between 18 and 30 years old with alopecia areata. Some clones in this sample may be carry-over from other donors' samples.

A few counts support this clonotype. The V call is TRBV6-1, the J call TRBJ1-1; 11 bases align to TRBD1. V was pared by 1 base and J by 3 bases, with 7 bases of the junction left unmatched. Germline V gives CDR1 MNHNS, CDR2 SASEGT. The CDR3 has 17 residues. The CDR3: CASSEEDRGRLDTEAFF. CDR3 in DNA: TGTGCCAGCAGTGAAGAGGACAGGGGGCGCTTGGACACTGAAGCTTTCTTT.

This clonotype was detected many times. This rearrangement joins TRBV12-3 or TRBV12-4 to TRBJ2-5, with D possibly TRBD1 on 5 matching bases. V was trimmed by 1 base and J by 4 bases, leaving 13 bases between them. This CDR3 contains 15 residues. CDR3 sequence: CASSLVGWQGETQYF. The CDR3, as DNA: TGTGCCAGCAGTTTAGTAGGCTGGCAGGGAGAGACCCAGTACTTC.

This clonotype was picked up many times. The chain employs TRBV18 and TRBJ2-7, with TRBD1 as a possible D gene (5 bases). There are 15 residues in the CDR3. The germline V gene encodes CDR1 KGHSH and CDR2 LQKENI. V dropped 3 bases and J dropped 3 bases, with 15 bases sitting between them. In DNA form, the CDR3 reads TGTGCCAGCTCACCTCCCCAGGGATCGCACTACGAGCAGTACTTC. It codes for CASSPPQGSHYEQYF.

This clonotype was seen many times. This chain joins TRBV20-1 and TRBJ2-7, with 7 bases matching TRBD1. The CDR3 length is 14 residues. Germline V gene data show CDR1 as DFQATT and CDR2 as SNEGSKA (reference sequence). Unmatched junction bases numbered 5, after V lost 0 bases and J lost 3 bases. This chain's CDR3 is CSARDEGAHYEQYF. CDR3 nucleotides: TGCAGTGCTAGAGACGAGGGGGCCCACTACGAGCAGTACTTC.

This clonotype occurred a few times. The V gene is TRBV7-9, the J gene TRBJ2-1; perhaps D is TRBD1 or TRBD2 (5 bases each). The CDR3 extends over 16 amino acids. Between the trimmed V and J ends, which lost 5 bases and 6 bases, there was a span of 20 bases. Germline V gene sequence: CDR1 SEHNR, CDR2 FQNEAQ (reference sequence). The chain's CDR3 is CASSHRDRLGSNEQFF. CDR3 sequence (DNA): TGTGCCAGCAGCCACCGGGACCGCCTGGGCTCCAATGAGCAGTTCTTC.

This clonotype was counted a few times. The chain combines TRBV7-2 with TRBJ1-5; D is unresolved. Deletions cut 5 bases from V and 6 bases from J, with 11 bases between. CDR3 size: 13 residues. CDR1 and CDR2 from the germline V gene are SGHTA and FQGNSA. CDR3 in DNA: TGTGCCAGCAGCCAGAGACGAGGTCAGCCCCAGCATTTT. Protein product: CASSQRRGQPQHF.

This clonotype was counted between two and nine times. The rearrangement joins TRBV6-5 to TRBJ1-4; unclear D gene. V was shortened by 5 bases and J by 10 bases, with 20 bases between the two germline ends. Germline-derived CDR1 and CDR2 are MNHEY and SVGAGI. The CDR3 is 15 residues long. CDR3 region: CASSESQGRGRKLFF. The DNA for the CDR3 is TGTGCCAGCAGTGAAAGCCAAGGGAGAGGACGAAAACTGTTTTTT.

This clonotype was observed many times. This chain joins TRBV25-1 and TRBJ1-5; D ambiguous. Germline CDR1 and CDR2: MGHDK and SYGVNS. The CDR3 sequence is 15 residues long. Trimming stripped 2 bases from V and 0 bases from J, with 8 bases between. CDR3 region: CASSEGAYSNQPQHF. In DNA, the CDR3 is TGTGCCAGCAGTGAAGGTGCATATAGCAATCAGCCCCAGCATTTT.

The sample holds many counts of this clonotype. The chain employs TRBV5-1 and TRBJ1-5; no clear D gene. Trimming removed 0 bases from V and 2 bases from J, with 9 bases in between. The germline gives CDR1 SGHRS, CDR2 YFSETQ. The CDR3 sequence is 15 residues long. CDR3 nucleotide sequence: TGCGCCAGCAGCTTGGCCGGGATTCGCAATCAGCCCCAGCATTTT. Translating it yields CASSLAGIRNQPQHF. Full variable domain (remainder filled in from reference TRBV5-1 and TRBJ1-5): KAGVTQTPRYLIKTRGQQVTLSCSPISGHRSVSWYQQTPGQGLQFLFEYFSETQRNKGNFPGRFSGRQFSNSRSEMNVSTLELGDSALYLCASSLAGIRNQPQHFGDGTRLSIL.

This clonotype was found a few times. The chain combines TRBV20-1 with TRBJ2-7; 7 positions match TRBD2. The CDR3 has 12 residues. V lost 5 bases, J lost 3 bases, and 4 bases stayed unmatched. From germline, CDR1 is DFQATT and CDR2 SNEGSKA (reference sequence). CDR3 sequence (DNA): TGCAGTGCTCCCAGGGACTACTACGAGCAGTACTTC. It translates to CSAPRDYYEQYF.

This clonotype has a count of ten or more. The chain employs TRBV25-1 and TRBJ2-3; D unresolved. The V gene lost 3 bases and the J gene lost 4 bases, with 2 bases spanning the gap. CDR1 is MGHDK and CDR2 is SYGVNS in the germline V gene. The CDR3 loop spans 11 amino acids. CDR3 nucleotides: TGTGCCAGCAGTGAGTCAGATACGCAGTATTTT. Amino acids: CASSESDTQYF.

This clonotype occurred a few times. This chain uses TRBV6-5 with TRBJ1-1; 8 bases map to TRBD1. The V gene's germline CDR1 is MNHEY and CDR2 SVGAGI. J gave up 1 base and V 6 bases, and 1 base lay outside the gene matches. The CDR3 consists of 13 residues. The CDR3 nucleotides read TGTGCCAGCAGCAGGGGGCCGAACACTGAAGCTTTCTTT. It encodes CASSRGPNTEAFF.

The chain uses TRBV28 and TRBJ1-6; 8 bases fit TRBD1. Unmatched junction bases numbered 7, after V lost 6 bases and J lost 3 bases. Germline loops: CDR1 MDHEN, CDR2 SYDVKM. The CDR3 is made up of 16 amino acids. The CDR3: CASRIGQGRYNSPLHF. The CDR3 DNA sequence: TGTGCCAGCAGGATCGGACAGGGCCGCTATAATTCACCCCTCCACTTT.

The V and J genes are TRBV7-2 and TRBJ1-2; 8 bases line up with TRBD1. CDR1 is SGHTA, CDR2 FQGNSA, per germline. V was clipped by 4 bases and J by 4 bases; unmatched bases: 11. The CDR3 contains 16 residues. The CDR3 DNA is TGTGCCAGCAGCTCCGGACAGGGATTTTTACGCTATGGCTACACCTTC. It codes for CASSSGQGFLRYGYTF.

The chain joins TRBV10-2 to TRBJ2-7, with 10 bases fitting TRBD2. The CDR3 loop spans 14 amino acids. CDR1 is WSHSY, CDR2 SAAADI, per germline. The V and J ends lost 7 bases and 2 bases, in that order; junction bases with no gene match: 5. DNA of the CDR3: TGCGCCAGCACTCCCGGACTAGCGGCCTACGAGCAGTACTTC. This sequence encodes CASTPGLAAYEQYF.

V and J are TRBV6-5 and TRBJ2-7, with TRBD1 matching over 9 bases. Germline V CDR1 and CDR2: MNHEY, SVGAGI. CDR3 size: 15 residues. V lost 0 bases and J lost 7; bases outside the gene matches: 7. As DNA, the CDR3 is TGTGCCAGCAGTTACTCGACAGGGGGTAGCCTGGAGCAGTACTTC. It specifies CASSYSTGGSLEQYF.

This clonotype was found a few times. The chain employs TRBV29-1 and TRBJ2-1, with a tentative D call TRBD2 (5 bases). CDR3 length equals 15 residues. The V end was cut by 7 bases, the J end by 2 bases, with 18 bases between. Germline lookup yields CDR1 SQVTM and CDR2 ANQGSEA. CDR3 residues: CSAQSLEVTYNEQFF. DNA for the CDR3: TGCAGCGCCCAATCGTTGGAGGTTACCTACAATGAGCAGTTCTTC.

This clonotype occurred many times. This sequence joins TRBV5-1 and TRBJ2-3; the D is unclear. There are 13 residues in the CDR3. V gave up 0 bases and J gave up 4 bases, with 6 bases separating them. Germline CDR1 and CDR2: SGHRS and YFSETQ. The CDR3 sequence: CASSLVVPDTQYF. CDR3 bases: TGCGCCAGCAGCTTGGTGGTGCCAGATACGCAGTATTTT.

This clonotype appeared a few times. The V gene is TRBV4-3, the J gene TRBJ1-1; weak D call: TRBD1 (6 bases). CDR3 size: 16 residues. The germline V and J ends were trimmed by 0 bases and 4 bases, with 15 bases remaining between them. Per the germline V gene, CDR1 is LGHNA and CDR2 is YSLEER. The CDR3 is CASSQDNGGPFTEAFF. Here the CDR3 DNA reads TGCGCCAGCAGCCAAGATAACGGGGGGCCCTTCACTGAAGCTTTCTTT.

This clonotype was seen at least ten times. The CDR3 is CSARGGGYGYTF. The DNA for the CDR3 is TGCAGTGCTAGGGGGGGCGGTTATGGCTACACCTTC. The chain recombines TRBV20-1 with TRBJ1-2; possibly TRBD1 for D (6 bases). The CDR3 runs to 12 residues. Germline CDR1 DFQATT, CDR2 SNEGSKA (reference sequence). V dropped 3 bases and J dropped 5 bases, with 10 bases sitting between them.

There are a few counts of this clonotype. The V and J genes are TRBV6-1 and TRBJ1-2, with D hard to call. V was shortened by 2 bases and J by 1 base, with 11 bases between the two germline ends. The V gene's germline CDR1 is MNHNS and CDR2 SASEGT. The CDR3 loop spans 15 amino acids. The CDR3 sequence is CASSEQAVLNYGYTF. The DNA of the CDR3 is TGTGCCAGCAGTGAACAGGCAGTTCTTAACTATGGCTACACCTTC.

This clonotype occurred many times. This CDR3 reads CSARAGTNTGELFF. The DNA of the CDR3 is TGCAGTGCTAGGGCGGGGACGAACACCGGGGAGCTGTTTTTT. The chain recombines TRBV20-1 with TRBJ2-2, with D possibly being TRBD2 (6 bases). Deletions cut 3 bases from V and 0 bases from J, with 8 bases between. This CDR3 is built from 14 residues. The germline CDR1 and CDR2 sequences are DFQATT and SNEGSKA (reference sequence).

The chain joins TRBV7-9 to TRBJ1-4; D is uncertain. V was clipped by 4 bases and J by 0 bases, with 12 bases between them. This CDR3 contains 16 residues. Germline values: CDR1 SEHNR, CDR2 FQNEAQ (reference sequence). The CDR3 DNA sequence: TGTGCCAGCAGCTCAGGCCCTCAGACAACTAATGAAAAACTGTTTTTT. Its protein is CASSSGPQTTNEKLFF. Variable domain in full (rest from reference TRBV7-9 and TRBJ1-4): DTGVSQNPRHKITKRGQNVTFRCDPISEHNRLYWYRQTLGQGPEFLTYFQNEAQLEKSRLLSDRFSAERPKGSFSTLEIQRTEQGDSAMYLCASSSGPQTTNEKLFFGSGTQLSVL.

There are many counts of this clonotype. The chain couples TRBV7-2 to TRBJ1-1, with TRBD1 matching over 9 bases. The V gene end was trimmed by 1 base and the J gene end by 4 bases; junction bases not matched to a gene: 4. Germline V gene sequence: CDR1 SGHTA, CDR2 FQGNSA. The CDR3 has 15 residues. The CDR3 loop reads CASSLEGQGGTEAFF. CDR3 DNA: TGTGCCAGCAGCTTAGAGGGACAGGGCGGCACTGAAGCTTTCTTT.

V and J are TRBV11-2 and TRBJ1-5; tentatively, D is TRBD1 (5 bases). Germline values: CDR1 SGHAT, CDR2 FQNNGV. Trimming cost V 5 bases and J 3 bases, with 11 bases left between them. The CDR3 covers 14 residues. CDR3 DNA sequence: TGTGCCAGCAGCCCGAGGGGTTTCAATCAGCCCCAGCATTTT. Protein: CASSPRGFNQPQHF.

This clonotype occurred a few times. The rearrangement uses TRBV24-1 and TRBJ1-1; TRBD1 agrees at 7 bases. The CDR3 sequence is 12 residues long. The V gene's germline CDR1 is KGHDR and CDR2 SFDVKD. Losses at the gene ends were 3 bases for V and 7 bases for J; bases not matched to a gene: 1. CDR3 loop: CATSDRTGEAFF. In DNA form, the CDR3 reads TGTGCCACCAGTGATCGGACAGGTGAAGCTTTCTTT.

Only a few counts were recorded for this clonotype. This rearrangement joins TRBV5-1 to TRBJ1-4; 9 bases fit TRBD1. The V gene's germline CDR1 is SGHRS and CDR2 YFSETQ. Trimming took 4 bases from V and 8 from J; bases not matched to a gene: 9. The CDR3 has 15 amino acids. The CDR3 DNA reads as TGCGCCAGCAGCCTACAGGGGGCATATGGGGAAAAACTGTTTTTT. As protein: CASSLQGAYGEKLFF.

This clonotype has a count of ten or more. The chain has TRBV11-3 and TRBJ2-1; 9 bases match TRBD2. Trimming removed 1 base from V and 4 bases from J; junction bases left unmatched: 5. This CDR3 is 16 amino acids long. CDR1 and CDR2 from the germline V gene are SGHNT and YENEEA. CDR3 in amino acids: CASSLGGGGEYNEQFF. Here the CDR3 DNA reads TGTGCCAGCAGCTTAGGTGGCGGGGGGGAGTACAATGAGCAGTTCTTC. The variable domain in full, with the rest retrieved from reference TRBV11-3 and TRBJ2-1, is EAGVVQSPRYKIIEKKQPVAFWCNPISGHNTLYWYLQNLGQGPELLIRYENEEAVDDSQLPKDRFSAERLKGVDSTLKIQPAELGDSAVYLCASSLGGGGEYNEQFFGPGTRLTVL.

There are many counts of this clonotype. The rearrangement links TRBV28 to TRBJ1-1; no clear D. The germline V gene encodes CDR1 MDHEN and CDR2 SYDVKM. V was cut by 5 bases and J by 5 bases, with 9 bases left in between. The CDR3 has 12 amino acids. The CDR3 nucleotides read TGTGCCAGCAGTGAGGTCGATACTGAAGCTTTCTTT. Amino acids: CASSEVDTEAFF.

This clonotype was observed many times. The chain has TRBV12-3 or TRBV12-4 and TRBJ1-4, with a tentative D call TRBD1 (6 bases). The V gene lost 4 bases and the J gene lost 7 bases, with 13 bases spanning the gap. This CDR3 has 14 residues. CDR3: CASSSTGFAEKLFF. The DNA for the CDR3 is TGTGCCAGCAGTTCCACAGGGTTTGCTGAAAAACTGTTTTTT.

This clonotype was recorded at least ten times. The rearrangement uses TRBV6-5 and TRBJ1-4; D not certain. This CDR3 region has 13 residues. V lost 6 bases to trimming and J lost 8 bases, with 13 bases between them. Germline V gene data show CDR1 as MNHEY and CDR2 as SVGAGI. The CDR3 sequence: CASSRALGEKLFF. As DNA, the CDR3 is TGTGCCAGCAGCCGGGCGCTAGGGGAAAAACTGTTTTTT.

The chain is built from TRBV15 and TRBJ1-1, with D tentatively TRBD1 (5 bases). With 0 bases removed from V and 8 bases from J, the gap between germline ends came to 19 bases. Germline CDR1 LNHNV, CDR2 YYDKDF (reference sequence). This CDR3 spans 16 amino acids. The CDR3 region has the DNA TGTGCCACCAGCAGAGAACAAGTCAGGGACCCTCCGGAAGCTTTCTTT. This translates into CATSREQVRDPPEAFF.